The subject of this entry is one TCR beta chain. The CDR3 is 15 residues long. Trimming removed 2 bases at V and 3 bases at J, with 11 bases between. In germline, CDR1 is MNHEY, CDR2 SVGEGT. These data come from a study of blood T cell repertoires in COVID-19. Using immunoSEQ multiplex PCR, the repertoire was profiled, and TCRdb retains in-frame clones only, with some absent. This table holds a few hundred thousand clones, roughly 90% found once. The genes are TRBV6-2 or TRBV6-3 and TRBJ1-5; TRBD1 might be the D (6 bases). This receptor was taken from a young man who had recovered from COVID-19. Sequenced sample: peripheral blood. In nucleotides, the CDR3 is TGTGCCAGCAGTTACCAGACAGGCTTCAATCAGCCCCAGCATTTT. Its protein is CASSYQTGFNQPQHF.